This record covers a single T cell receptor beta chain. The assay was immunoSEQ multiplex PCR, and TCRdb's table has in-frame clones only and misses some. The data hold about 95,000 clones, with about 85% observed a single time. The V end was cut by 0 bases, the J end by 0 bases, with 12 bases between. Germline V CDR1 and CDR2: SEHNR, FQNEAQ (reference sequence). The CDR3 is made up of 17 amino acids. This entry comes from a study of control samples from healthy donors and cancer patients. This clonotype was sampled from a woman in her 70s in good health. The sequenced sample consisted of blood. V gene TRBV7-9 combines with J gene TRBJ1-5; D not resolved. The CDR3 DNA reads as TGTGCCAGCAGCTTAGCTGGTTCGGGGATTAGCAATCAGCCCCAGCATTTT. Its protein is CASSLAGSGISNQPQHF.